Sequencing of this T cell receptor (beta chain) was carried out in a study of T-cell memory formation after mild COVID-19. Study-level background: Largely, TCR clusters stayed within a single donor.

Findings and caveats of the study: Contracting CD4+ clones sat mainly in CM and EM; CD8+ in EMRA. Later expanders leaned toward CD4+, whereas clones contracting from day 15 to 85 were balanced CD4/CD8.

MiXCR was run by TCRdb on the 5' RACE reads, yielding one entry per CDR3 protein. The table has 550,000 to 600,000 distinct CDR3 sequences, roughly a sixth seen once. V shed 2 bases and J 6 bases; nucleotides not matched to a gene: 1. Germline-derived CDR1 and CDR2 are SGHDT and YYEEEE. This CDR3 is built from 13 residues. This clonotype has just a few counts. Its antigen is unknown. The source of this sequence is an adult woman who had mild COVID-19 (a few samples of this study predate the infection). Cell type and time point are not known. J is TRBJ2-1 and V is TRBV5-6; TRBD1 matches at 8 bases. Sequences were obtained from PBMCs or a T cell subset sorted from them (not recorded which). The CDR3 bases are TGTGCCAGCAGCTTCGGGACAGGCAATGAGCAGTTCTTC. It specifies CASSFGTGNEQFF.